The 21 T cell receptor beta chains in this list originate from one sample, sequenced in a study of T cell responses to AZD1222 COVID-19 vaccine. The protocol was immunoSEQ multiplex PCR, while the TCRdb copy is restricted to in-frame clones and leaves out a portion. The table has about 86,000 clones, over 85% seen once. The sequenced sample was peripheral blood, obtained 28 days after the second AZD1222 dose. The receptors here all came from an adult who received the AZD1222 COVID-19 vaccine.

The chain employs TRBV2 and TRBJ1-6; 9 nucleotides line up with TRBD1. J was trimmed by 7 bases and V by 6 bases; bases with no gene match: 13. Per the germline V gene, CDR1 is SNHLY and CDR2 is FYNNEI. CDR3 length equals 17 residues. The CDR3 protein is CASRGDRERVLNSPLHF. The CDR3 bases are TGTGCCAGCAGGGGGGACAGGGAACGGGTTTTAAATTCACCCCTCCACTTT. Based on the CDR3 plus reference TRBV2 and TRBJ1-6, the full variable domain is EPEVTQTPSHQVTQMGQEVILRCVPISNHLYFYWYRQILGQKVEFLVSFYNNEISEKSEIFDDQFSVERPDGSNFTLKIRSTKLEDSAMYFCASRGDRERVLNSPLHFGNGTRLTVT.

The chain has TRBV21-1 and TRBJ2-7; the table's D call of TRBD1 was not tested on the DNA. TRBV21-1 is classified as a pseudogene. The CDR3 has 14 amino acids. The CDR3 nucleotides read TGTGCCAGCAGCCCACGGACAGGGAAGAACGAGCAGTACTTC. This gives the protein CASSPRTGKNEQYF.

CDR3 coding DNA: TGTGCCAGCAGCGTAGGGTGGGGCCTGAACACCGGGGAGCTGTTTTTT. Translation gives CASSVGWGLNTGELFF. The chain uses TRBV9 and TRBJ2-2; D is possibly TRBD1 (5 bases). The CDR3 is 16 amino acids. Germline V gene sequence: CDR1 SGDLS, CDR2 YYNGEE. The V gene lost 0 bases and the J gene lost 1 base, with 10 bases spanning the gap.

The chain combines TRBV9 with TRBJ2-7; D unclear. The CDR3 has 14 amino acids. V dropped 0 bases and J dropped 3 bases, with 10 bases sitting between them. Germline CDR1 reads SGDLS; CDR2 reads YYNGEE. The chain's CDR3 is CASSVGAGYYEQYF. The DNA of the CDR3 is TGTGCCAGCAGCGTAGGGGCAGGATACTACGAGCAGTACTTC.

The chain couples TRBV4-1 to TRBJ2-4, with D hard to call. This CDR3 is 18 amino acids long. With 0 bases removed from V and 0 bases from J, the gap between germline ends came to 15 bases. From germline, CDR1 is MGHRA and CDR2 YSYEKL. CDR3 loop: CASSQDPPRTLAKNIQYF. CDR3 nucleotides: TGCGCCAGCAGCCAAGATCCACCGAGAACACTAGCCAAAAACATTCAGTACTTC.

The rearrangement uses TRBV4-3 and TRBJ1-4, with 8 bases identical to TRBD1. Germline loops: CDR1 LGHNA, CDR2 YSLEER. The CDR3 sequence is 16 residues long. V was pared by 0 bases and J by 10 bases, with 10 bases of the junction left unmatched. CDR3 nucleotides: TGCGCCAGCAGCCAAGAAATTCAGGGGGCTTTAGTAAAACTGTTTTTT. It translates to CASSQEIQGALVKLFF.

V gene TRBV5-1 combines with J gene TRBJ2-5; weak D call: TRBD1 (6 bases). Trimming shortened V by 0 bases and J by 4 bases, and 13 bases separated the two germline ends. Germline CDR1 reads SGHRS; CDR2 reads YFSETQ. This CDR3 is built from 15 residues. In DNA, the CDR3 is TGCGCCAGCAGCTTGGAGCAGGGGAATTTAGAGACCCAGTACTTC. This encodes CASSLEQGNLETQYF.

The chain joins TRBV6-4 to TRBJ1-1; D gene uncertain. Germline V CDR1 and CDR2: MRHNA, SNTAGT. CDR3 length: 13 amino acids. Trimming left V 4 bases short and J 1 base short, with 7 bases between. The CDR3 DNA reads as TGTGCCAGCAGTGTGTGGGGGAACACTGAAGCTTTCTTT. Amino acids: CASSVWGNTEAFF.

The chain joins TRBV7-2 to TRBJ2-3; tentative D call: TRBD2 (6 bases). The V gene lost 1 base and the J gene lost 1 base, with 9 bases spanning the gap. Germline values: CDR1 SGHTA, CDR2 FQGNSA. CDR3 length: 15 amino acids. The CDR3 reads CASSLGAGRTDTQYF. The DNA for the CDR3 is TGTGCCAGCAGCTTAGGCGCGGGGCGCACAGATACGCAGTATTTT.

The chain combines TRBV6-5 with TRBJ2-2; D unclear. Trimming took off 5 bases at V and 6 bases at J, with 10 bases between the two ends. The CDR3 has 13 amino acids. From germline, CDR1 is MNHEY and CDR2 SVGAGI. The chain's CDR3 is CASSPRVSGELFF. The CDR3 DNA is TGTGCCAGCAGTCCTCGGGTTTCCGGGGAGCTGTTTTTT.

This chain connects TRBV14 to TRBJ2-5; 7 nucleotides align to TRBD2. V shed 2 bases, J shed 1 base, and the junction held 19 bases outside the gene matches. This CDR3 comprises 20 residues. In germline, CDR1 is SGHDN, CDR2 FVKESK. The CDR3 DNA reads TGTGCCAGCAGCCAACTCGGTGGGGAGGGCGGTTTTCTGGGCCAAGAGACCCAGTACTTC. Protein: CASSQLGGEGGFLGQETQYF.

The chain combines TRBV10-3 with TRBJ2-1; D uncertain. Per germline, CDR1 ENHRY and CDR2 SYGVKD. The CDR3 is 13 residues long. V gave up 7 bases and J gave up 4 bases, with 11 bases separating them. Here the CDR3 DNA reads TGTGCCATCAATCGGCTACCGTACAATGAGCAGTTCTTC. This gives the protein CAINRLPYNEQFF.

This chain joins TRBV11-2 and TRBJ2-7; D is unclear. Germline CDR1 and CDR2: SGHAT and FQNNGV. CDR3 length equals 11 residues. The germline V and J ends were trimmed by 1 base and 6 bases, with 4 bases remaining between them. This chain's CDR3 is CASSLAAEQYF. The CDR3 DNA reads TGTGCCAGCAGCTTAGCAGCCGAGCAGTACTTC.

The chain employs TRBV19 and TRBJ1-2, with D maybe TRBD1 (5 bases). This CDR3 comprises 13 residues. In germline, CDR1 is LNHDA, CDR2 SQIVND (reference sequence). Trimming cost V 6 bases and J 6 bases, with 14 bases left between them. Here the CDR3 reads CASRNQGVHGYTF. DNA of the CDR3: TGTGCCAGTAGGAATCAGGGAGTCCATGGCTACACCTTC.

The V gene is TRBV5-8, the J gene TRBJ2-7, with 7 nucleotides matching TRBD1. V shed 2 bases and J 4 bases; nucleotides not matched to a gene: 9. In germline, CDR1 is SGHTS, CDR2 YDEGEE. This CDR3 spans 15 amino acids. The CDR3 nucleotides are TGTGCCAGCAGCTTACCTCCCGGGACAGCATACGAGCAGTACTTC. Translation: CASSLPPGTAYEQYF.

The V and J genes are TRBV12-3 or TRBV12-4 and TRBJ2-2; D is undetermined. The CDR3 loop spans 12 amino acids. V was cut by 5 bases and J by 7 bases, with 8 bases left in between. The CDR3 sequence is CASSNAGGELFF. In DNA, the CDR3 is TGTGCCAGCAGTAACGCCGGCGGGGAGCTGTTTTTT.

This clone was found once. J is TRBJ1-1 and V is TRBV6-4; no clear D. V was clipped by 6 bases and J by 1 base, with 12 bases between them. The V gene's germline CDR1 is MRHNA and CDR2 SNTAGT. This CDR3 contains 14 residues. The CDR3 here is CASRLRSGNTEAFF. CDR3 coding DNA: TGTGCCAGCAGGTTAAGGTCAGGGAACACTGAAGCTTTCTTT.

This clone was observed a single time. In DNA form, the CDR3 reads TGTGCCAGCAGGGAACCTACCTCCCGGGACAGGGCGCCCGAGCAGTACGTC. This codes for CASREPTSRDRAPEQYV. This rearrangement joins TRBV2 to TRBJ2-7, with TRBD1 matching 9 bases. Germline V gene sequence: CDR1 SNHLY, CDR2 FYNNEI. The CDR3 is 17 residues long. With V trimmed by 6 bases and J by 6 bases, 18 bases remained unmatched.

The chain employs TRBV5-1 and TRBJ2-2; possible D gene TRBD1, 5 bases. V was pared by 4 bases and J by 4 bases, with 11 bases between. CDR1 and CDR2 from the germline V gene are SGHRS and YFSETQ. The CDR3 length is 14 residues. CDR3 sequence reads: CASSPDTPTGELFF. CDR3 bases: TGCGCCAGCAGCCCGGACACACCCACCGGGGAGCTGTTTTTT.

The V gene is TRBV19, the J gene TRBJ1-6, with 8 nucleotides matching TRBD1. The V gene end was trimmed by 8 bases and the J gene end by 8 bases; junction bases not matched to a gene: 5. The CDR3 has 13 residues. In germline, CDR1 is LNHDA, CDR2 SQIVND (reference sequence). This CDR3 reads CASAQGVDSPLHF. DNA of the CDR3: TGTGCCAGTGCACAGGGGGTTGATTCACCCCTCCACTTT.

This chain connects TRBV28 to TRBJ2-1; D is uncertain. V was pared by 6 bases and J by 6 bases, with 6 bases between. CDR1 MDHEN and CDR2 SYDVKM come from the germline V gene. The length of the CDR3 is 11 residues. The CDR3 sequence is CASSTLNEQFF. CDR3 sequence (DNA): TGTGCCAGCAGCACACTCAATGAGCAGTTCTTC. The full variable domain, in which reference TRBV28 and TRBJ2-1 provide the parts outside the CDR3, is DVKVTQSSRYLVKRTGEKVFLECVQDMDHENMFWYRQDPGLGLRLIYFSYDVKMKEKGDIPEGYSVSREKKERFSLILESASTNQTSMYLCASSTLNEQFFGPGTRLTVL.